Listed below are T cell receptor beta chains from one sample, sequenced in a study of PD-1 blockade in classical Hodgkin lymphoma. Assay used: immunoSEQ multiplex PCR; TCRdb lists only in-frame clones, some missing. The sample holds around 100,000 clones; around 89% are singletons and the top ten take under 7.5%. The input for sequencing was peripheral blood mononuclear cells (PBMCs), taken before the second cycle of nivolumab. These receptors came from a human donor with classical Hodgkin lymphoma. The CDR3 runs from the conserved cysteine through the conserved F or W. A D gene is named only where the DNA matches it firmly. Only part of the rows carry a size: once, few, many, or a class if the clone is expanded.

J: TRBJ1-2; length: 11; size: NA; D: NA; V: TRBV30; CDR3: CAWSPKVGYTF; DNA: TGTGCCTGGAGTCCGAAGGTTGGCTACACCTTC
J: TRBJ1-6; length: 12; size: NA; D: NA; V: TRBV6-6; CDR3: CATGVGSSPLHF; DNA: TGTGCCACGGGGGTCGGGTCCTCACCCCTCCACTTT
J: TRBJ2-2; length: 16; size: NA; D: NA; V: TRBV4-2; CDR3: CASSPYSGTRTGELFF; DNA: TGTGCCAGCAGCCCGTATAGCGGAACGAGGACCGGGGAGCTGTTTTTT
J: TRBJ2-7; length: 14; size: NA; D: NA; V: TRBV9; CDR3: CASSVEGSTYEQYF; DNA: TGTGCCAGCAGCGTAGAGGGATCTACCTACGAGCAGTACTTC
J: TRBJ2-7; length: 11; size: NA; D: NA; V: TRBV28; CDR3: CASSLNYEQYF; DNA: TGTGCCAGCAGTCTCAACTACGAGCAGTACTTC
J: TRBJ2-7; length: 14; size: NA; D: TRBD1; V: TRBV16; CDR3: CASSQRTGLYEQYF; DNA: TGTGCCAGCAGCCAAAGGACAGGGCTCTACGAGCAGTACTTC
J: TRBJ1-5; length: 13; size: NA; D: NA; V: TRBV30; CDR3: CAWSPGGNQPQHF; DNA: TGTGCCTGGAGTCCGGGGGGCAATCAGCCCCAGCATTTT
J: TRBJ2-7; length: 12; size: NA; D: NA; V: TRBV10-2; CDR3: CASRALAYEQYF; DNA: TGCGCCAGCAGAGCTCTCGCCTACGAGCAGTACTTC
J: TRBJ1-5; length: 15; size: NA; D: NA; V: TRBV7-2; CDR3: CASSLSGRGNQPQHF; DNA: TGTGCCAGCAGCCTTAGCGGGAGAGGCAATCAGCCCCAGCATTTT
J: TRBJ2-4; length: 15; size: NA; D: NA; V: TRBV5-1; CDR3: CASSLVGGPKNIQYF; DNA: TGCGCCAGCAGCTTGGTAGGGGGTCCCAAAAACATTCAGTACTTC
J: TRBJ1-4; length: 13; size: NA; D: NA; V: TRBV28; CDR3: CASSTSINEKLFF; DNA: TGTGCCAGCAGTACGAGCATTAATGAAAAACTGTTTTTT
J: TRBJ2-7; length: 14; size: NA; D: NA; V: TRBV30; CDR3: CAWSAGPWGYEQYF; DNA: TGTGCCTGGAGCGCCGGTCCATGGGGCTACGAGCAGTACTTC
J: TRBJ1-5; length: 13; size: NA; D: TRBD1; V: TRBV30; CDR3: CAWSGQGIQPQHF; DNA: TGTGCCTGGAGCGGACAGGGGATTCAGCCCCAGCATTTT
J: TRBJ1-2; length: 13; size: NA; D: TRBD1; V: TRBV9; CDR3: CASSAFDRDGYTF; DNA: TGTGCCAGCAGCGCCTTTGACAGGGACGGCTACACCTTC
J: TRBJ2-7; length: 13; size: NA; D: NA; V: TRBV5-1; CDR3: CASSFGSRVEQYF; DNA: TGCGCCAGCAGCTTCGGCTCCAGAGTCGAGCAGTACTTC
J: TRBJ2-7; length: 15; size: NA; D: NA; V: TRBV2; CDR3: CASSESDYGSYEQYF; DNA: TGTGCCAGCAGTGAATCAGACTATGGGTCCTACGAGCAGTACTTC
J: TRBJ1-1; length: 13; size: NA; D: NA; V: TRBV19; CDR3: CASSIRGASWAFF; DNA: TGTGCCAGTAGTATCCGGGGCGCGTCATGGGCTTTCTTT
J: TRBJ1-2; length: 15; size: NA; D: TRBD1; V: TRBV25-1; CDR3: CASSDRDRGDYGYTF; DNA: TGTGCCAGCAGTGACCGGGACAGGGGAGACTATGGCTACACCTTC
J: TRBJ1-1; length: 15; size: few; D: NA; V: TRBV19; CDR3: CASSIELGRGTEAFF; DNA: TGTGCCAGTAGTATAGAGCTGGGGAGGGGGACTGAAGCTTTCTTT
J: TRBJ1-2; length: 14; size: NA; D: NA; V: TRBV7-7; CDR3: CASSLKDSNYGYTF; DNA: TGTGCCAGCAGCTTAAAGGACAGCAACTATGGCTACACCTTC
J: TRBJ1-3; length: 15; size: NA; D: TRBD1; V: TRBV9; CDR3: CASSGGTGSGNTIYF; DNA: TGTGCCAGCAGCGGCGGGACAGGCTCTGGAAACACCATATATTTT
J: TRBJ2-7; length: 15; size: NA; D: NA; V: TRBV15; CDR3: CATSRELTVSYEQYF; DNA: TGTGCCACCAGCAGAGAGTTGACAGTATCCTACGAGCAGTACTTC
J: TRBJ2-5; length: 16; size: NA; D: NA; V: TRBV7-9; CDR3: CASSLDGDPRFETQYF; DNA: TGTGCCAGCAGCTTAGATGGGGATCCAAGGTTTGAGACCCAGTACTTC
J: TRBJ2-7; length: 14; size: NA; D: TRBD1; V: TRBV29-1; CDR3: CSVAWTGSSYEQYF; DNA: TGCAGCGTTGCGTGGACAGGGTCCTCCTACGAGCAGTACTTC
J: TRBJ2-5; length: 17; size: NA; D: TRBD2; V: TRBV11-2; CDR3: CASSLSVPAGGQETQYF; DNA: TGTGCCAGCAGCTTAAGTGTTCCAGCGGGGGGTCAAGAGACCCAGTACTTC
J: TRBJ1-1; length: 13; size: many; D: NA; V: TRBV7-9; CDR3: CASRPGGHTEAFF; DNA: TGTGCCAGCAGACCCGGGGGTCACACTGAAGCTTTCTTT
J: TRBJ1-5; length: 16; size: NA; D: NA; V: TRBV6-6; CDR3: CASSYGWGGGNQPQHF; DNA: TGTGCCAGCAGTTACGGATGGGGAGGTGGCAATCAGCCCCAGCATTTT
J: TRBJ2-1; length: 13; size: NA; D: NA; V: TRBV7-9; CDR3: CASSTAAPNEQFF; DNA: TGTGCCAGCAGCACAGCTGCCCCCAATGAGCAGTTCTTC
J: TRBJ2-2; length: 16; size: NA; D: NA; V: TRBV2; CDR3: CASSNQANKGTGELFF; DNA: TGTGCCAGCAGCAACCAGGCTAACAAGGGAACCGGGGAGCTGTTTTTT
J: TRBJ2-1; length: 23; size: NA; D: TRBD1; V: TRBV28; CDR3: CASSLSWARLRDSDSPLLNEQFF; DNA: TGTGCCAGCAGTTTATCTTGGGCGCGCCTCCGGGACAGCGACTCTCCATTATTGAATGAGCAGTTCTTC
J: TRBJ2-1; length: 15; size: NA; D: TRBD1; V: TRBV11-2; CDR3: CASSTRDREFNEQFF; DNA: TGTGCCAGCAGCACCCGGGACAGGGAATTCAATGAGCAGTTCTTC
J: TRBJ2-2; length: 15; size: NA; D: TRBD2; V: TRBV19; CDR3: CASSIAGGYTGELFF; DNA: TGTGCCAGTAGTATCGCGGGGGGGTACACCGGGGAGCTGTTTTTT
J: TRBJ2-7; length: 14; size: NA; D: TRBD1; V: TRBV5-4; CDR3: CASSLGGQAGWQYF; DNA: TGTGCCAGCAGCTTGGGGGGACAGGCCGGGTGGCAGTACTTC
J: TRBJ1-5; length: 17; size: NA; D: NA; V: TRBV7-3; CDR3: CASSLKRGASSNQPQHF; DNA: TGTGCCAGCAGCTTAAAACGCGGAGCGAGTAGCAATCAGCCCCAGCATTTT
J: TRBJ1-2; length: 11; size: NA; D: NA; V: TRBV6-6; CDR3: CASGGSYGYTF; DNA: TGTGCCAGCGGGGGAAGCTATGGCTACACCTTC
J: TRBJ2-3; length: 18; size: NA; D: TRBD1; V: TRBV7-2; CDR3: CASSSTLTGGIKADTQYF; DNA: TGTGCCAGCAGCTCGACCTTGACAGGGGGCATTAAGGCAGATACGCAGTATTTT
J: TRBJ1-6; length: 15; size: NA; D: NA; V: TRBV5-1; CDR3: CASSQSRVNNSPLHF; DNA: TGCGCCAGCAGCCAGTCCAGGGTGAATAATTCACCCCTCCACTTT
J: TRBJ1-1; length: 13; size: NA; D: NA; V: TRBV28; CDR3: CASSRADHTEAFF; DNA: TGTGCCAGCAGTCGGGCTGATCACACTGAAGCTTTCTTT
J: TRBJ2-7; length: 13; size: NA; D: NA; V: TRBV7-9; CDR3: CASSLASSYEQYF; DNA: TGTGCCAGCAGTCTAGCCAGCTCCTACGAGCAGTACTTC
J: TRBJ2-1; length: 14; size: NA; D: TRBD1; V: TRBV2; CDR3: CASQVGQGYNEQFF; DNA: TGTGCCAGTCAAGTGGGACAGGGCTACAATGAGCAGTTCTTC
J: TRBJ1-2; length: 14; size: NA; D: NA; V: TRBV7-8; CDR3: CASSIRQASYGYTF; DNA: TGTGCCAGCAGCATCCGACAGGCCTCCTATGGCTACACCTTC
J: TRBJ1-5; length: 13; size: NA; D: NA; V: TRBV25-1; CDR3: CASSEGTGQPQHF; DNA: TGTGCCAGCAGTGAAGGGACGGGTCAGCCCCAGCATTTT
J: TRBJ2-5; length: 15; size: NA; D: TRBD2; V: TRBV7-7; CDR3: CASSRWTSEKETQYF; DNA: TGTGCCAGCAGCCGGTGGACTAGCGAGAAAGAGACCCAGTACTTC
J: TRBJ2-7; length: 14; size: NA; D: TRBD1; V: TRBV11-2; CDR3: CASSLGQGLYEQYF; DNA: TGTGCCAGCAGCTTAGGACAGGGGCTCTACGAGCAGTACTTC
J: TRBJ1-1; length: 14; size: NA; D: TRBD1; V: TRBV6-6; CDR3: CASSDRTGNTEAFF; DNA: TGTGCCAGCAGCGATCGGACAGGAAACACTGAAGCTTTCTTT
J: TRBJ1-2; length: 12; size: few; D: NA; V: TRBV6-5; CDR3: CASSYSGRLYTF; DNA: TGTGCCAGCAGTTACTCGGGGCGCCTCTACACCTTC
J: TRBJ2-7; length: 13; size: once; D: NA; V: TRBV6-6; CDR3: CAIARDITYEQYF; DNA: TGTGCCATAGCTAGGGACATAACCTACGAGCAGTACTTC
J: TRBJ1-3; length: 16; size: many; D: NA; V: TRBV10-3; CDR3: CAISEKGSSTGNTIYF; DNA: TGTGCCATCAGTGAGAAAGGCAGCTCAACTGGAAACACCATATATTTT
J: TRBJ2-6; length: 16; size: NA; D: TRBD1; V: TRBV30; CDR3: CACRRGLLSGANVLTF; DNA: TGTGCCTGCCGTAGGGGGCTCCTATCTGGGGCCAACGTCCTGACTTTC
J: TRBJ2-3; length: 13; size: NA; D: NA; V: TRBV29-1; CDR3: CSVDWQGSDTQYF; DNA: TGCAGCGTTGATTGGCAGGGTTCAGATACGCAGTATTTT
J: TRBJ2-7; length: 12; size: NA; D: NA; V: TRBV5-1; CDR3: CASSTAGVEQYF; DNA: TGTGCCAGCAGCACGGCAGGGGTTGAGCAGTACTTC
J: TRBJ1-5; length: 14; size: NA; D: NA; V: TRBV19; CDR3: CASSPRGGNQPQHF; DNA: TGTGCCAGTAGCCCGAGGGGGGGGAATCAGCCCCAGCATTTT
J: TRBJ1-4; length: 14; size: once; D: NA; V: TRBV5-1; CDR3: CASSTVGAEEKLFF; DNA: TGCGCCAGCAGCACGGTGGGGGCCGAAGAAAAACTGTTTTTT
J: TRBJ1-2; length: 13; size: NA; D: NA; V: TRBV30; CDR3: CASSIGEVNGYTF; DNA: TGTGCCTCTTCCATCGGGGAAGTTAATGGCTACACCTTC
J: TRBJ2-1; length: 12; size: NA; D: NA; V: TRBV6-5; CDR3: CASSYSQGPRFF; DNA: TGTGCCAGCAGTTACTCCCAGGGTCCCAGGTTCTTC
J: TRBJ2-2; length: 15; size: few; D: NA; V: TRBV28; CDR3: CASSRPIENTGELFF; DNA: TGTGCCAGCAGTCGACCAATTGAGAACACCGGGGAGCTGTTTTTT
J: TRBJ2-5; length: 13; size: NA; D: NA; V: TRBV4-2; CDR3: CASSQVRSGTQYF; DNA: TGTGCCAGCAGCCAAGTCAGGAGTGGGACCCAGTACTTC
J: TRBJ1-1; length: 16; size: NA; D: TRBD1; V: TRBV28; CDR3: CASSSPGQGDYTEAFF; DNA: TGTGCCAGCAGTTCGCCCGGACAGGGGGATTACACTGAAGCTTTCTTT
J: TRBJ1-1; length: 18; size: NA; D: TRBD1; V: TRBV5-1; CDR3: CASSLAPGQGRGNTEAFF; DNA: TGCGCCAGCAGCTTGGCTCCGGGACAGGGACGGGGGAACACTGAAGCTTTCTTT